The clone carrying this TCR beta chain was seen just once. Its antigen is currently unknown. V lost 1 base and J 5 bases, leaving 11 bases between the germline ends. In germline, CDR1 is SGHAT, CDR2 FQNNGV. CDR3 size: 14 residues. Though nominally healthy at sampling, donors likely had unrecorded immune exposures. Use of 60 Vbeta and 13 Jbeta primers characterized the PCR. TCRdb's table, derived via immunoSEQ multiplex PCR, lists solely in-frame clones and lacks some. This sample carries about 87,000 clones, 70% to 80% of them seen once, and the ten largest clones take around 22%. This sample was included in a study of cytomegalovirus exposure and HLA in healthy donors. The study's findings and limits: There were a few CMV-associated chains whose specificity for CMV antigens was confirmed in vitro. Listed as cytomegalovirus-associated were around 160 TCR beta chains.

The rearrangement uses TRBV11-2 and TRBJ1-2; no definite D call. Material: PBMCs. The clonotype comes from a man younger than 45 in good health and CMV-seropositive. The CDR3 nucleotides are TGTGCCAGCAGCTTAGGGGCTTCCTGGTATGGCTACACCTTC. It encodes CASSLGASWYGYTF.